Reported below is one TCR beta chain. This entry belongs to a study of blood T cell repertoires in COVID-19. V was cut by 4 bases and J by 0 bases, with 16 bases left in between. This CDR3 spans 17 amino acids. CDR1 and CDR2 from the germline V gene are MNHEY and SMNVEV (reference sequence). Profiling relied on immunoSEQ multiplex PCR, and the TCRdb table lists in-frame clones only, not all of them. The profile covers 200,000 to 250,000 clones, with about nine tenths appearing a single time and around 2.2% taken by the ten largest. The V gene is TRBV27, the J gene TRBJ1-5; tentatively, D is TRBD1 (5 bases). Sequenced sample: peripheral blood. The clonotype comes from a man aged 25 to 40 who had recovered from COVID-19. CDR3 sequence reads: CASSSGVGDYSNQPQHF. The CDR3 region has the DNA TGTGCCAGCAGTTCGGGGGTTGGGGATTATAGCAATCAGCCCCAGCATTTT.